The 32 T cell receptor beta chains below were found in one sample sequenced in a study of blood T cell repertoires in COVID-19. TCRdb's table, derived via immunoSEQ multiplex PCR, lists solely in-frame clones and lacks some. The table lists some 160,000 clones, about 77% of them singletons. Sequenced material: peripheral blood. Source of these receptors: a man in his 60s with acute or convalescent COVID-19.

This CDR3 is CATSRTGDSNQPQHF. CDR3 coding DNA: TGTGCCACCAGTCGGACAGGGGATAGCAATCAGCCCCAGCATTTT. The chain carries TRBV24-1 and TRBJ1-5; 9 bases agree with TRBD1. J lost 0 bases, V lost 6 bases, and 2 bases had no gene match. The germline V gene has CDR1 KGHDR and CDR2 SFDVKD. This CDR3 comprises 15 residues.

The chain couples TRBV4-1 to TRBJ2-1; no definite D call. CDR1 and CDR2 (germline): MGHRA, YSYEKL. The CDR3 consists of 16 residues. Trimming cost V 0 bases and J 8 bases, with 17 bases left between them. The CDR3 DNA is TGCGCCAGCAGCCAAGATTATGGCAGGATAAGGTATGAGCAGTTCTTC. Translated: CASSQDYGRIRYEQFF.

About this clone: Mismatch with germline at one junction end may stem from a read error. The rearrangement links TRBV18 to TRBJ2-7, with D unclear. The CDR3 runs to 14 residues. CDR1 KGHSH and CDR2 LQKENI come from the germline V gene. The CDR3 protein is CASSPENAACCGLF. The CDR3, as DNA: TGTGCCAGCTCACCAGAGAATGCGGCGTGTTGCGGCCTCTTC. The entire variable domain, with the rest obtained from reference TRBV18 and TRBJ2-7, is as follows: NAGVMQNPRHLVRRRGQEARLRCSPMKGHSHVYWYRQLPEEGLKFMVYLQKENIIDESGMPKERFSAEFPKEGPSILRIQQVVRGDSAAYFCASSPENAACCGLFGPGTRLTVT.

The V gene is TRBV2, the J gene TRBJ1-5; weak D call: TRBD1 (5 bases). V lost 0 bases and J lost 5, with 11 bases in between. The CDR3 contains 15 residues. The germline gives CDR1 SNHLY, CDR2 FYNNEI. The CDR3 DNA follows: TGTGCCAGCAGTGAAGCGGGGGGTGCATATCAGCCCCAGCATTTT. Translation gives CASSEAGGAYQPQHF.

V usage is TRBV24-1 and J usage is TRBJ2-1; tentatively, D is TRBD2 (5 bases). Germline V gene sequence: CDR1 KGHDR, CDR2 SFDVKD. Trimming took 3 bases from V and 4 from J, leaving 12 bases between them. This CDR3 is built from 15 residues. The CDR3 loop reads CATSDLAGKYNEQFF. As DNA, the CDR3 is TGTGCCACCAGTGATCTGGCGGGCAAATACAATGAGCAGTTCTTC.

The chain uses TRBV2 and TRBJ1-2; 7 bases agree with TRBD1. V trimming: 5 bases; J trimming: 2 bases; junction bases outside the gene matches: 5. Germline loops: CDR1 SNHLY, CDR2 FYNNEI. The length of the CDR3 is 14 residues. The CDR3 DNA reads as TGTGCCAGCAGTTCCGGGACAGAGAACTATGGCTACACCTTC. This gives the protein CASSSGTENYGYTF.

The chain is built from TRBV18 and TRBJ1-1; no reliable D call. The CDR3 totals 15 residues. Germline V gene lookup returns CDR1 KGHSH and CDR2 LQKENI. The V and J ends lost 5 bases and 0 bases respectively, with 13 bases between them. The CDR3 DNA reads as TGTGCCAGCTCAAAGGAGGAGGCAATGAACACTGAAGCTTTCTTT. This codes for CASSKEEAMNTEAFF.

This clone showed up many times. The genes are TRBV2 and TRBJ2-7, with TRBD1 identical over 7 bases. Trimming at V came to 7 bases and at J to 1 base, leaving 10 bases not matched to a gene. Germline assignment: CDR1 SNHLY and CDR2 FYNNEI. This CDR3 comprises 15 residues. The CDR3 here is CASNDPQGQSYEQYF. In DNA, the CDR3 is TGTGCCAGCAATGACCCACAGGGGCAATCCTACGAGCAGTACTTC.

This chain joins TRBV30 and TRBJ2-3; 7 bases fit TRBD2. This CDR3 is built from 16 residues. Germline V lookup: CDR1 GTSNPN, CDR2 SVGIG (reference sequence). The ends lost 2 bases at V and 5 bases at J; junction bases unmatched: 13. The CDR3 nucleotides read TGTGCCTGGAGTCGAGCGGGATCCGACCAAGGAGATACGCAGTATTTT. Protein product: CAWSRAGSDQGDTQYF.

This rearrangement joins TRBV24-1 to TRBJ1-2; 10 nucleotides align to TRBD1. The CDR3 runs to 16 residues. Germline assignment: CDR1 KGHDR and CDR2 SFDVKD. Losses at the gene ends were 4 bases for V and 4 bases for J; bases not matched to a gene: 8. The CDR3: CATSDPGTGEGYGYTF. The CDR3 coding sequence is TGTGCCACCAGTGACCCCGGGACAGGGGAGGGCTATGGCTACACCTTC.

The chain carries TRBV21-1 and TRBJ2-2; TRBD1, the D gene given by the table, was not confirmed from the DNA. TRBV21-1 is noted as a pseudogene. The CDR3 spans 14 residues. Written as DNA, the CDR3 is TGTGCCAGCAGCACAGGTACTTCGACCGGGGAGCTGTTTTTT. It codes for CASSTGTSTGELFF.

This CDR3 reads CASSLGNGGLHEQYF. DNA for the CDR3: TGCGCCAGCAGCTTGGGGAATGGGGGCCTTCACGAGCAGTACTTC. This chain joins TRBV5-1 and TRBJ2-7, with TRBD1 as a possible D gene (6 bases). Between the trimmed V and J ends, which lost 0 bases and 5 bases, there was a span of 15 bases. This CDR3 contains 15 residues. From germline, CDR1 is SGHRS and CDR2 YFSETQ.

V usage is TRBV2 and J usage is TRBJ2-7, with 9 bases that match TRBD2. The CDR3 length is 16 residues. The trim removed 1 base at V and 3 bases at J, leaving 7 bases unmatched. The germline V gene has CDR1 SNHLY and CDR2 FYNNEI. CDR3 sequence reads: CASSEGSSGTFYEQYF. The CDR3 DNA reads TGTGCCAGCAGTGAAGGCTCTAGCGGGACCTTCTACGAGCAGTACTTC.

The rearrangement links TRBV5-1 to TRBJ2-5, with 8 positions matching TRBD1. The trim removed 4 bases at V and 2 bases at J, leaving 7 bases unmatched. Looked up from germline, CDR1 is SGHRS and CDR2 is YFSETQ. The CDR3 has 15 amino acids. CDR3 DNA sequence: TGCGCCAGCAGCCCCCCGACAGGGGAACAAGAGACCCAGTACTTC. Amino acids: CASSPPTGEQETQYF.

The rearrangement joins TRBV6-4 to TRBJ2-2; D is perhaps TRBD2 (6 bases). CDR1 MRHNA and CDR2 SNTAGT come from the germline V gene. The CDR3 length is 15 residues. Trimming removed 8 bases at V and 1 base at J, with 14 bases between. The CDR3 here is CASALGAGNTGELFF. DNA for the CDR3: TGTGCCAGCGCCTTGGGAGCGGGGAACACCGGGGAGCTGTTTTTT.

This chain joins TRBV21-1 and TRBJ1-5; the table's D call of TRBD1 was not tested on the DNA. TRBV21-1 is classified as a pseudogene. The CDR3 runs to 15 residues. The chain's CDR3 is CASSKEGDNNQPQHF. CDR3 sequence (DNA): TGTGCCAGCAGCAAAGAAGGGGACAATAATCAGCCCCAGCATTTT.

This rearrangement joins TRBV6-6 to TRBJ2-7, with 8 bases aligning to TRBD2. V dropped 5 bases and J dropped 7; count of bases not matched to a gene: 10. The CDR3 covers 14 residues. From germline, CDR1 is MNHNY and CDR2 SVGAGI (reference sequence). The CDR3 DNA is TGTGCCAGCAGTCTCGGGGGGGACTTCGGGGAGCAGTACTTC. It is translated as CASSLGGDFGEQYF.

V and J are TRBV5-6 and TRBJ2-7, with D maybe TRBD1 (5 bases). Trimming removed 0 bases from V and 6 bases from J, with 16 bases in between. The CDR3 loop spans 15 amino acids. Germline V gene lookup returns CDR1 SGHDT and CDR2 YYEEEE. This CDR3 reads CASSLDGHGLSEQYF. DNA for the CDR3: TGTGCCAGCAGCTTGGACGGACACGGTCTCAGCGAGCAGTACTTC.

This clone appeared once. This chain uses TRBV29-1 with TRBJ1-1, with D possibly being TRBD1 (6 bases). The germline V gene has CDR1 SQVTM and CDR2 ANQGSEA. The CDR3 consists of 12 residues. Trimming left V 6 bases short and J 1 base short, with 9 bases between. The CDR3 nucleotides are TGCAGCGTCGAACAGGGGAACACTGAAGCTTTCTTT. It translates to CSVEQGNTEAFF.

This clone has only one observation. The chain combines TRBV10-1 with TRBJ2-5; 8 bases map to TRBD2. Germline V lookup: CDR1 WNHNN, CDR2 SYGVQD (reference sequence). The CDR3 spans 13 residues. V was pared by 3 bases and J by 4 bases, with 1 base of the junction left unmatched. The CDR3 nucleotides are TGCGCCAGCAGTGAAGCGGGAGTAGAGACCCAGTACTTC. This translates into CASSEAGVETQYF.

The genes are TRBV5-4 and TRBJ2-5; TRBD2 agrees at 10 bases. The CDR3 runs to 16 residues. After removal of 3 bases from V and 5 bases from J, the junction contained 10 bases not matched to a gene. The germline V gene encodes CDR1 SGHNT and CDR2 YYREEE (reference sequence). Here the CDR3 reads CASSSTLAGERETQYF. CDR3 DNA: TGTGCCAGCAGCTCCACCCTAGCGGGAGAAAGGGAGACCCAGTACTTC.

The chain uses TRBV29-1 and TRBJ1-1, with TRBD1 identical over 8 bases. CDR1 and CDR2 from the germline V gene are SQVTM and ANQGSEA. CDR3 size: 12 residues. V trimming: 4 bases; J trimming: 8 bases; junction bases outside the gene matches: 6. This CDR3 reads CSVGTGKKEAFF. The DNA of the CDR3 is TGCAGCGTTGGGACAGGGAAGAAGGAAGCTTTCTTT.

The DNA for the CDR3 is TGTGCCAGCAGTCCGACGCAGGGCGCCGGGGAGCTGTTTTTT. Translation: CASSPTQGAGELFF. The V and J genes are TRBV27 and TRBJ2-2; D is possibly TRBD1 (5 bases). In germline, CDR1 is MNHEY, CDR2 SMNVEV (reference sequence). Trimming removed 5 bases from V and 6 bases from J, with 13 bases in between. The CDR3 loop spans 14 amino acids.

V usage is TRBV5-6 and J usage is TRBJ2-7; D unclear. Looked up from germline, CDR1 is SGHDT and CDR2 is YYEEEE. CDR3 length: 13 residues. Trimming took off 2 bases at V and 1 base at J, with 7 bases between the two ends. The DNA for the CDR3 is TGTGCCAGCAGCTTAACCGGTTCCTACGAGCAGTACTTC. Encoded protein: CASSLTGSYEQYF. Based on the CDR3 plus reference TRBV5-6 and TRBJ2-7, the full variable domain is DAGVTQSPTHLIKTRGQQVTLRCSPKSGHDTVSWYQQALGQGPQFIFQYYEEEERQRGNFPDRFSGHQFPNYSSELNVNALLLGDSALYLCASSLTGSYEQYFGPGTRLTVT.

V gene TRBV6-5 combines with J gene TRBJ1-2; 7 positions agree with TRBD1. V was clipped by 4 bases and J by 2 bases; unmatched bases: 4. The CDR3 contains 14 residues. In germline, CDR1 is MNHEY, CDR2 SVGAGI. For the CDR3, the DNA is TGTGCCAGCAGTTCGACAGGGAAAAACTATGGCTACACCTTC. Translation gives CASSSTGKNYGYTF.

The chain is built from TRBV28 and TRBJ2-3; 7 bases align to TRBD2. The CDR3 has 15 residues. Germline loops: CDR1 MDHEN, CDR2 SYDVKM. The V gene end was trimmed by 8 bases and the J gene end by 2 bases; junction bases not matched to a gene: 10. The CDR3 region has the DNA TGTGCCAGCTGGGCGGCGGGAGTGAACACAGATACGCAGTATTTT. Its translation is CASWAAGVNTDTQYF. Based on the CDR3 plus reference TRBV28 and TRBJ2-3, the full variable domain is DVKVTQSSRYLVKRTGEKVFLECVQDMDHENMFWYRQDPGLGLRLIYFSYDVKMKEKGDIPEGYSVSREKKERFSLILESASTNQTSMYLCASWAAGVNTDTQYFGPGTRLTVL.

This rearrangement joins TRBV27 to TRBJ2-1, with 7 bases aligning to TRBD2. Germline V CDR1 and CDR2: MNHEY, SMNVEV (reference sequence). The ends lost 4 bases at V and 0 bases at J; junction bases unmatched: 3. This CDR3 spans 15 amino acids. CDR3: CASSWGGFSYNEQFF. The CDR3, as DNA: TGTGCCAGCAGTTGGGGGGGATTCTCCTACAATGAGCAGTTCTTC.

The CDR3 loop is CASSRQGLGTGELFF. CDR3 DNA: TGTGCCAGCAGCCGACAGGGTTTAGGCACCGGGGAGCTGTTTTTT. The genes are TRBV7-3 and TRBJ2-2; 7 bases align to TRBD1. V trimming: 5 bases; J trimming: 4 bases; junction bases outside the gene matches: 7. This CDR3 is built from 15 residues. Per the germline V gene, CDR1 is SGHTA and CDR2 is FQGTGA.

The chain carries TRBV15 and TRBJ1-5; TRBD1 matches at 8 bases. V was pared by 5 bases and J by 8 bases, with 17 bases of the junction left unmatched. The V gene's germline CDR1 is LNHNV and CDR2 YYDKDF (reference sequence). This CDR3 spans 17 amino acids. CDR3 loop: CATSEKTGEGKVEPQHF. The DNA for the CDR3 is TGTGCCACCAGCGAAAAGACAGGGGAGGGGAAGGTGGAGCCCCAGCATTTT.

The chain recombines TRBV5-4 with TRBJ2-7; 8 nucleotides match TRBD1. Trimming at V came to 3 bases and at J to 6 bases, leaving 11 bases not matched to a gene. The CDR3 extends over 15 amino acids. Germline lookup yields CDR1 SGHNT and CDR2 YYREEE (reference sequence). CDR3 protein: CASSSGQGSFGEQYF. CDR3 in DNA: TGTGCCAGCAGCTCAGGACAGGGTTCGTTTGGCGAGCAGTACTTC.

The CDR3 loop reads CASSPRTSGRPSSYEQYF. CDR3 nucleotides: TGCGCCAGCAGCCCTAGGACTAGCGGGAGGCCAAGCTCCTACGAGCAGTACTTC. The V call is TRBV5-1, the J call TRBJ2-7; 14 positions agree with TRBD2. CDR3 size: 18 residues. Germline CDR1 and CDR2: SGHRS and YFSETQ. The ends lost 4 bases at V and 0 bases at J; junction bases unmatched: 9.

The V and J genes are TRBV6-2 or TRBV6-3 and TRBJ1-1, with TRBD1 identical over 7 bases. Germline assignment: CDR1 MNHEY and CDR2 SVGEGT. The CDR3 totals 14 residues. The V segment lost 0 bases and the J segment 6 bases; nucleotides outside the gene matches: 4. CDR3 sequence reads: CASSYSGGMAEAFF. The CDR3 bases are TGTGCCAGCAGTTACTCAGGGGGCATGGCTGAAGCTTTCTTT.